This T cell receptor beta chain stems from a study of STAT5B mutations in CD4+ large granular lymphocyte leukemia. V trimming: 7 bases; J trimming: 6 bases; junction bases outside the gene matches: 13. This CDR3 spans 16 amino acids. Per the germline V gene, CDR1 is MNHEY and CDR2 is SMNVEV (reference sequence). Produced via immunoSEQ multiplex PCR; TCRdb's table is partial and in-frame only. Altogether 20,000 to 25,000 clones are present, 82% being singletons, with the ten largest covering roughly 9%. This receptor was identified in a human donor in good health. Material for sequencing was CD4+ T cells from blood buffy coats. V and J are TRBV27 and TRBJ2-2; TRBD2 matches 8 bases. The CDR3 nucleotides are TGTGCCAGCACCCGGACTAGCTATGACGAGTCCGGGGAGCTGTTTTTT. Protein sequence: CASTRTSYDESGELFF.